One and the same sample provided the 14 T cell receptor beta chains below, sequenced in a study of T cells in Graves' hyperthyroidism and ophthalmopathy. Amplified TCR beta CDR3 regions derived from RNA transcripts. TCR CDR3 regions were first amplified by RT-PCR with HTBI primers. One entry per CDR3 protein, called by TCRdb with MiXCR from the multiplex PCR reads. The data hold hundreds of thousands of distinct CDR3 sequences, with 14% observed a single time. Material: blood. The receptor set was obtained from a woman aged 18-30 years with Graves' hyperthyroidism.

With regard to this clonotype: The junction differs from germline at one of its ends, possibly a read error. The rearrangement uses TRBV27 and TRBJ2-1, with unresolved D. From germline, CDR1 is MNHEY and CDR2 SMNVEV (reference sequence). The CDR3 runs 18 residues. The CDR3 protein is CASSLSIPSPSSYNEQSF. CDR3 DNA: TGTGCCAGCAGTTTATCGATCCCCAGCCCGAGCTCCTACAATGAGCAGTCCTTC.

In this sample, this clonotype turned up many times. The chain joins TRBV18 to TRBJ1-5; 10 bases align to TRBD1. The germline gives CDR1 KGHSH, CDR2 LQKENI. CDR3 length: 14 amino acids. Unmatched junction bases numbered 2, after V lost 3 bases and J lost 6 bases. The CDR3, as DNA: TGTGCCAGCTCACCCCGACAGGGGGCTCAGCCCCAGCATTTT. It codes for CASSPRQGAQPQHF.

This clonotype appeared many times. The V gene is TRBV2, the J gene TRBJ2-7; 8 bases are a match to TRBD2. Germline values: CDR1 SNHLY, CDR2 FYNNEI. The CDR3 is 14 amino acids. The V segment lost 6 bases and the J segment 1 base; nucleotides outside the gene matches: 5. DNA for the CDR3: TGTGCCAGCAGCACCTCTAGCGGGTCCTACGAGCAGTACTTC. It specifies CASSTSSGSYEQYF.

This clonotype showed up just a few times. The chain recombines TRBV10-1 with TRBJ2-3, with D maybe TRBD2 (5 bases). With 3 bases removed from V and 4 bases from J, the gap between germline ends came to 14 bases. CDR3 length: 15 residues. Per the germline V gene, CDR1 is WNHNN and CDR2 is SYGVQD (reference sequence). This chain's CDR3 is CASSESLAGADTQYF. CDR3 sequence (DNA): TGCGCCAGCAGTGAATCCCTAGCTGGAGCAGATACGCAGTATTTT.

Remarks on this clonotype: This sequence may be a read error, since a much larger clone differs from it by one base. V is TRBV20-1 and J is TRBJ1-1; 9 bases map to TRBD1. Looked up from germline, CDR1 is DFQATT and CDR2 is SNEGSKA (reference sequence). The CDR3 is 13 amino acids. The CDR3 nucleotides are TGCAGTGCCGGGACAGGGATGAACACTGAAGCTTCCTTT. Its protein is CSAGTGMNTEASF.

In this sample, this clonotype turned up a few times. The chain joins TRBV29-1 to TRBJ2-1; 8 bases map to TRBD2. The ends lost 4 bases at V and 3 bases at J; junction bases unmatched: 5. Germline assignment: CDR1 SQVTM and CDR2 ANQGSEA. The CDR3 runs to 14 residues. The CDR3 bases are TGCAGCGTTGGGACTAGCTCAAACTACAATGAGCAGTTCTTC. This encodes CSVGTSSNYNEQFF.

A few counts support this clonotype. The chain joins TRBV7-3 to TRBJ2-3; D possibly matches TRBD1 or TRBD2 (6 bases each). Germline CDR1 SGHTA, CDR2 FQGTGA. Trimming stripped 6 bases from V and 4 bases from J, with 26 bases between. This CDR3 contains 18 residues. CDR3 region: CASSSQPGLEGGPDTQYF. The DNA of the CDR3 is TGTGCCAGCAGTTCACAGCCGGGGCTAGAGGGGGGACCAGATACGCAGTATTTT.

At least ten counts were recorded for this clonotype. This chain uses TRBV4-1 with TRBJ2-7; D tentatively fits TRBD1 or TRBD2 (5 bases each). V lost 1 base and J 2 bases, leaving 21 bases between the germline ends. Germline-derived CDR1 and CDR2 are MGHRA and YSYEKL. CDR3 size: 18 residues. CDR3 loop: CASSQGRQRGSGAYEQYF. CDR3 coding DNA: TGCGCCAGCAGCCAAGGCCGGCAGAGGGGCAGCGGTGCCTACGAGCAGTACTTC.

The rearrangement links TRBV24-1 to TRBJ2-1; tentative D call: TRBD1 (5 bases). Germline V lookup: CDR1 KGHDR, CDR2 SFDVKD. The V gene lost 7 bases and the J gene lost 10 bases, with 16 bases spanning the gap. CDR3 size: 13 residues. This CDR3 reads CATSDPPKGEQFF. CDR3 coding DNA: TGTGCCACCAGCGATCCCCCCAAGGGGGAGCAGTTCTTC.

This clonotype has only a few counts. One end of the junction is discordant with germline, which a read error may explain. The chain couples TRBV7-2 to TRBJ1-5, with a possible D match to TRBD1 (6 bases). The germline gives CDR1 SGHTA, CDR2 FQGNSA. This CDR3 contains 15 residues. CDR3 nucleotides: TGTGGCAGCAGCTTATCAGGGGATGGCAATCAGCCCCAGCATTTT. Translating it yields CGSSLSGDGNQPQHF.

This clonotype was seen ten or more times. The chain couples TRBV11-1 to TRBJ2-2, with 7 bases aligning to TRBD1. Trimming removed 6 bases from V and 6 bases from J; junction bases left unmatched: 13. The length of the CDR3 is 16 residues. Germline V CDR1 and CDR2: SGHAT, FQDESV (reference sequence). DNA for the CDR3: TGTGCCAGCAGTTCATACACCCTTAGGGGGCCCGGGGAGCTGTTTTTT. This gives the protein CASSSYTLRGPGELFF.

This clonotype was counted once. The gene calls are TRBV30 and TRBJ2-5; the D gene is possibly TRBD1 (6 bases). The CDR3 consists of 15 residues. CDR1 and CDR2 (germline): GTSNPN, SVGIG (reference sequence). Trimming cost V 5 bases and J 2 bases, with 18 bases left between them. In DNA, the CDR3 is TGTGCCTGGGGGGGCGGCGGCAGGGCACAAGAGACCCAGTACTTC. Protein product: CAWGGGGRAQETQYF.

This clonotype was picked up many times. CDR3 nucleotide sequence: TGCAGTGCTAGAGATGTACAGGGCAACTATGGCTACACCTTC. This encodes CSARDVQGNYGYTF. J is TRBJ1-2 and V is TRBV20-1, with a possible D match to TRBD1 (6 bases). Germline CDR1 and CDR2: DFQATT and SNEGSKA (reference sequence). V was shortened by 0 bases and J by 2 bases, with 10 bases between the two germline ends. CDR3 length: 14 residues.

In regard to this clonotype: A much larger clonotype is one base distant, so this may be a read error. This chain joins TRBV11-2 and TRBJ2-7; 9 nucleotides match TRBD1. Germline values: CDR1 SGHAT, CDR2 FQNNGV. The CDR3 contains 14 residues. CDR3: CASSLGTGTYEQCF. For the CDR3, the DNA is TGTGCCAGCAGCCTAGGGACAGGGACCTACGAGCAGTGCTTC.